This TCR beta chain came from a study of CD8 T cells in Susac syndrome. Germline CDR1 and CDR2: GTSNPN and SVGIG (reference sequence). Trimming took 5 bases from V and 7 from J; bases not matched to a gene: 5. The CDR3 is 12 amino acids. Random hexamers were used to reverse transcribe the RNA input (about 0.5 to 1 ug). Multiplex PCR with immunoSEQ amplified the TCR beta CDR3 across 54 Vbeta and 13 Jbeta. MiXCR, run by TCRdb on the immunoSEQ multiplex PCR reads, gives a single entry per CDR3 protein. The sample carries around 130,000 distinct CDR3 sequences, 80% recorded once. TCR beta was sequenced from blood CD8+ and CD4+ T cells. Each multiple sclerosis control was a treatment-naive patient with relapsing-remitting disease that was either stable or active.

Sequencing was performed on CD8+ T cells from PBMCs. V is TRBV30 and J is TRBJ1-1; 9 nucleotides agree with TRBD1. The receptor was isolated from a human donor with multiple sclerosis. CDR3 region: CAWFPGQGEAFF. The CDR3 DNA is TGTGCCTGGTTCCCGGGACAGGGTGAAGCTTTCTTT.